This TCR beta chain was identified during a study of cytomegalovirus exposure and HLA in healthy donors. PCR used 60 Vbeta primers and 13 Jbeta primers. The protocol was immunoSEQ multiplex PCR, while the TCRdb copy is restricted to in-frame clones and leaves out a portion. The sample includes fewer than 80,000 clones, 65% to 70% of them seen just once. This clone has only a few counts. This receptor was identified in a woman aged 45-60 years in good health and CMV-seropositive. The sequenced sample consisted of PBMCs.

CDR3 sequence (DNA): TGTGCCAGCAACTCCAACACTGAAGCTTTCTTT. It encodes CASNSNTEAFF. J is TRBJ1-1 and V is TRBV2; D is unclear. The CDR3 length is 11 residues. V lost 7 bases, J lost 2 bases, and 5 bases lay in between. CDR1 is SNHLY and CDR2 is FYNNEI in the germline V gene. Variable domain in full (rest from reference TRBV2 and TRBJ1-1): EPEVTQTPSHQVTQMGQEVILRCVPISNHLYFYWYRQILGQKVEFLVSFYNNEISEKSEIFDDQFSVERPDGSNFTLKIRSTKLEDSAMYFCASNSNTEAFFGQGTRLTVV.